What follows are 7 T cell receptor beta chains derived from one specimen sequenced in a study of T cell clonality in common variable immunodeficiency. Using immunoSEQ multiplex PCR, the repertoire was profiled, and TCRdb retains in-frame clones only, with some absent. The sample counts approximately 46,000 clones, none seen once; the ten largest own roughly 6%. Sequencing input: peripheral blood mononuclear cells. Receptor source: a person aged 18 to 75 in good health.

Only a few counts were recorded for this clone. Read sequence stops 3 residues before the CDR3 end, and the germline J gene provides the missing end. The chain recombines TRBV7-7 with TRBJ2-3, with 10 bases fitting TRBD1. This CDR3 is built from 15 residues. The germline gives CDR1 SSHAT, CDR2 FNYEAQ (reference sequence). The part of the CDR3 DNA that was read is TGTGCCAGCAGCTTAGAGACAGGGGGCAGGGAGACG. Translating it yields CASSLETGGRET. The CDR3, in full, reads CASSLETGGRETQYF. The whole variable domain, filled in from reference TRBV7-7 and TRBJ2-3, reads GAGVSQSPRYKVTKRGQDVTLRCDPISSHATLYWYQQALGQGPEFLTYFNYEAQPDKSGLPSDRFSAERPEGSISTLTIQRTEQRDSAMYRCASSLETGGRETQYFGPGTRLTVL.

This clone was counted many times. The CDR3 end lies 3 residues beyond the end of the read and is filled in from the germline J gene. The chain employs TRBV5-1 and TRBJ2-1, with 8 nucleotides matching TRBD1. J was trimmed by 7 bases and V by 0 bases; bases with no gene match: 6. Germline CDR1 SGHRS, CDR2 YFSETQ. The CDR3 is 15 amino acids. Here the CDR3 reads CASSLVDRVGNEQFF. The sequenced CDR3 bases are TGCGCCAGCAGCTTGGTGGACAGGGTTGGTAATGAG.

This clone has a count of ten or more. The read ends 3 residues before the CDR3 terminus; that terminus is restored from the germline J gene. The chain carries TRBV15 and TRBJ2-2, with no clear D. This CDR3 contains 13 residues. The germline V gene has CDR1 LNHNV and CDR2 YYDKDF (reference sequence). The CDR3 bases that were read are TGTGCCACCAGCAGAGCGCGTCAAGGCGGG. Amino acid sequence: CATSRARQGG. In full, the CDR3 reads CATSRARQGGLFF.

This clone showed up many times. The read is 3 residues too short to cover the CDR3 end, so that end is filled in from the germline J gene. This rearrangement joins TRBV30 to TRBJ1-3, with unresolved D. The length of the CDR3 is 16 residues. Germline CDR1 is GTSNPN and CDR2 is SVGIG (reference sequence). Trimming left V 0 bases short and J 0 bases short, with 12 bases between. The CDR3 loop is CAWSVGTRSSGNTIYF. The covered CDR3 bases are TGTGCCTGGAGTGTTGGCACAAGAAGCTCTGGAAACACC.

In regard to this clone: The CDR3 is cut off 3 residues early in the read; its end comes from the germline J gene. V and J are TRBV2 and TRBJ1-2; D not resolved. CDR1 SNHLY and CDR2 FYNNEI come from the germline V gene. The CDR3 is made up of 14 amino acids. Partial CDR3 DNA: TGTGCCAGCAGTGAATATTTCCGCTCCTACGAC. This sequence encodes CASSEYFRSYD. The entire CDR3 sequence reads CASSEYFRSYDYTF. Based on the CDR3 plus reference TRBV2 and TRBJ1-2, the full variable domain is EPEVTQTPSHQVTQMGQEVILRCVPISNHLYFYWYRQILGQKVEFLVSFYNNEISEKSEIFDDQFSVERPDGSNFTLKIRSTKLEDSAMYFCASSEYFRSYDYTFGSGTRLTVV.

In its sample, this clone was seen a few times. The CDR3 extends 3 residues past the end of the read, so its final part is completed from the germline J gene. The chain carries TRBV7-6 and TRBJ1-1; 7 bases align to TRBD1. Germline V gene sequence: CDR1 SGHVS, CDR2 FNYEAQ. This CDR3 comprises 15 residues. CDR3 bases read: TGTGCCAGCAGTCGCGGGACAGCAACACAAGAGACC. Amino acids: CASSRGTATQET. The full CDR3 protein reads CASSRGTATQETAFF.

There are many counts of this clone. The sequence runs out 3 residues before the end of the CDR3; the remainder is reconstructed from the germline J gene. The chain has TRBV5-4 and TRBJ1-3; TRBD1 aligns across 12 bases. The V gene end was trimmed by 4 bases and the J gene end by 4 bases; junction bases not matched to a gene: 6. Germline V CDR1 and CDR2: SGHNT, YYREEE (reference sequence). There are 16 residues in the CDR3. The DNA read from the CDR3 is TGTGCCAGCAGCGTGGGACAGGGGGCATTCGGAAACACC. Its translation is CASSVGQGAFGNT. The full-length CDR3 reads as CASSVGQGAFGNTIYF.